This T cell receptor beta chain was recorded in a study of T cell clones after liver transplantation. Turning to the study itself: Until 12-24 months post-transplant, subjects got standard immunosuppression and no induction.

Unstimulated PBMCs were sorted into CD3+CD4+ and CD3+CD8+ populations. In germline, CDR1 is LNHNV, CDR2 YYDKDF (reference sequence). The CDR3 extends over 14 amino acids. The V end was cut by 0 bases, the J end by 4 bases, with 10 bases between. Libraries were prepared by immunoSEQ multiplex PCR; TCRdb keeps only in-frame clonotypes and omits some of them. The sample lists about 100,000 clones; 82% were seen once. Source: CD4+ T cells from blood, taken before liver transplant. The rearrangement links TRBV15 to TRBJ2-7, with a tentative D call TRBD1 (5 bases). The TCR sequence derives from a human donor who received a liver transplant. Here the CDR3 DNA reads TGTGCCACCAGCAGAGATCCAGGGCCTTACGAGCAGTACTTC. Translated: CATSRDPGPYEQYF.